These 17 T cell receptor beta chains came from one sample sequenced in a study of OX40 agonist ivuxolimab in advanced cancers. TCRdb keeps only in-frame clones here, not all; method: immunoSEQ multiplex PCR. The sample lists just over 95,000 clones, around 91% occurring once. The starting material was CD4+ or CD8+ T cells sorted from blood, obtained in a trial of the OX40 agonist ivuxolimab. These receptors were taken from an adult with an advanced solid tumor such as melanoma, head and neck, liver or kidney cancer.

The V gene is TRBV27, the J gene TRBJ2-3; perhaps TRBD2 as D (5 bases). This CDR3 spans 14 amino acids. Germline lookup yields CDR1 MNHEY and CDR2 SMNVEV (reference sequence). Trimming left V 4 bases short and J 2 bases short, with 10 bases between. CDR3: CASSYSGLTDTQYF. DNA of the CDR3: TGTGCCAGCAGTTACAGCGGCCTCACAGATACGCAGTATTTT.

The V gene is TRBV2, the J gene TRBJ1-4; weak D call: TRBD1 (5 bases). Trimming cost V 7 bases and J 7 bases, with 16 bases left between them. Germline lookup yields CDR1 SNHLY and CDR2 FYNNEI. CDR3 size: 14 residues. The CDR3 DNA is TGTGCCAGCACCCGGGTCCCTGGGGGTGAAAAACTGTTTTTT. Protein: CASTRVPGGEKLFF.

V gene TRBV9 combines with J gene TRBJ2-4, with a weak D call TRBD1 (6 bases). Looked up from germline, CDR1 is SGDLS and CDR2 is YYNGEE. V was pared by 4 bases and J by 2 bases, with 22 bases between. The CDR3 length is 18 residues. CDR3 residues: CASSRADRGYNSKNIQYF. CDR3 sequence (DNA): TGTGCCAGCAGCAGGGCGGACAGAGGGTACAATTCCAAAAACATTCAGTACTTC.

The rearrangement uses TRBV2 and TRBJ2-1, with D hard to call. Germline-derived CDR1 and CDR2 are SNHLY and FYNNEI. Trimming took 5 bases from V and 6 from J, leaving 17 bases between them. This CDR3 spans 15 amino acids. The CDR3 region has the DNA TGTGCCAGCAGTCAAACACCTTCGCGTAGCAATGAGCAGTTCTTC. As protein: CASSQTPSRSNEQFF. The variable domain in full, completed from reference TRBV2 and TRBJ2-1, reads EPEVTQTPSHQVTQMGQEVILRCVPISNHLYFYWYRQILGQKVEFLVSFYNNEISEKSEIFDDQFSVERPDGSNFTLKIRSTKLEDSAMYFCASSQTPSRSNEQFFGPGTRLTVL.

This clone was seen a single time. This chain uses TRBV28 with TRBJ2-5; 9 positions match TRBD2. CDR1 is MDHEN and CDR2 is SYDVKM in the germline V gene. J gave up 1 base and V 2 bases, and 2 bases lay outside the gene matches. The CDR3 spans 15 residues. The CDR3: CASSLPSGAQETQYF. In nucleotides, the CDR3 is TGTGCCAGCAGTTTACCTAGCGGGGCCCAAGAGACCCAGTACTTC.

This rearrangement joins TRBV5-5 to TRBJ2-2; D possibly uses TRBD1 or TRBD2 (5 bases each). CDR1 is SGHKS and CDR2 is YYEKEE in the germline V gene (reference sequence). The CDR3 extends over 14 amino acids. V lost 0 bases and J lost 4, with 7 bases in between. The DNA of the CDR3 is TGTGCCAGCAGCTTGGCGGGGCCCACCGGGGAGCTGTTTTTT. It codes for CASSLAGPTGELFF.

The rearrangement joins TRBV5-1 to TRBJ1-1; maybe TRBD1 (5 bases). The germline CDR1 and CDR2 sequences are SGHRS and YFSETQ. V lost 4 bases and J lost 1, with 14 bases in between. The CDR3 covers 15 residues. Here the CDR3 reads CASSPATARNTEAFF. The CDR3 nucleotides read TGCGCCAGCAGCCCGGCGACAGCGAGGAACACTGAAGCTTTCTTT.

About this clone itself: At one end, the junction sequence differs from germline, possibly due to a read error. The CDR3 reads CASSLGQGPYEQYF. The CDR3 DNA reads as TGCGCCAGCAGCTTGGGACAGGGACCTTACGAGCAGTACTTC. V gene TRBV5-8 combines with J gene TRBJ2-7, with 9 bases lining up with TRBD1. CDR3 size: 14 residues. From germline, CDR1 is SGHTS and CDR2 YDEGEE.

The chain joins TRBV7-3 to TRBJ2-5; possible D gene TRBD2, 5 bases. The CDR3 runs to 15 residues. Germline V gene lookup returns CDR1 SGHTA and CDR2 FQGTGA. The V end was cut by 0 bases, the J end by 2 bases, with 10 bases between. The CDR3 spells CASSLTSERQETQYF. In DNA, the CDR3 is TGTGCCAGCAGCTTAACGTCGGAGCGGCAAGAGACCCAGTACTTC.

This clone has only one observation. For the CDR3, the DNA is TGTGCCAGCAGCTTACCGGGTTACCACGAGCAGTACTTC. Protein: CASSLPGYHEQYF. This chain links TRBV7-8 with TRBJ2-7, with D unclear. V lost 2 bases and J lost 5, with 10 bases in between. CDR1 and CDR2 (germline): SGHVS, FQNEAQ. This CDR3 contains 13 residues.

V is TRBV28 and J is TRBJ2-7, with TRBD2 identical over 12 bases. V shed 5 bases, J shed 5 bases, and the junction held 7 bases outside the gene matches. The V gene's germline CDR1 is MDHEN and CDR2 SYDVKM. The CDR3 length is 15 residues. CDR3 nucleotides: TGTGCCAGCAGTATTCACTCTAGCGGGAGGGACGAGCAGTACTTC. Translation gives CASSIHSSGRDEQYF.

This chain connects TRBV5-4 to TRBJ1-4; D is perhaps TRBD1 (6 bases). This CDR3 is built from 14 residues. V lost 5 bases to trimming and J lost 7 bases, with 15 bases between them. Germline loops: CDR1 SGHNT, CDR2 YYREEE (reference sequence). The CDR3 DNA reads as TGTGCCAGCAGACACAGGGAAAAGGGTGAAAAACTGTTTTTT. Amino acids: CASRHREKGEKLFF.

V and J are TRBV11-2 and TRBJ2-1, with a tentative D call TRBD2 (6 bases). Germline CDR1 is SGHAT and CDR2 is FQNNGV. V was pared by 4 bases and J by 0 bases, with 10 bases between. This CDR3 spans 15 amino acids. The CDR3 protein is CASSSSASSYNEQFF. The CDR3 DNA reads TGTGCCAGCAGCTCTAGCGCGAGCTCCTACAATGAGCAGTTCTTC.

CDR3 loop: CASSIRVSNTGELFF. The DNA of the CDR3 is TGTGCCAGTAGTATCAGGGTATCGAACACCGGGGAGCTGTTTTTT. The chain has TRBV19 and TRBJ2-2, with D tentatively TRBD1 (5 bases). Germline assignment: CDR1 LNHDA and CDR2 SQIVND (reference sequence). With 3 bases removed from V and 0 bases from J, the gap between germline ends came to 8 bases. The CDR3 consists of 15 residues.

The V and J genes are TRBV5-1 and TRBJ2-7; D is possibly TRBD1 (6 bases). The germline gives CDR1 SGHRS, CDR2 YFSETQ. The CDR3 length is 15 residues. Trimming took 2 bases from V and 4 from J, leaving 16 bases between them. The CDR3 DNA follows: TGCGCCAGCAGCTTACCTGGGGGCGGTAATTACGAGCAGTACTTC. Translation: CASSLPGGGNYEQYF.

The chain recombines TRBV27 with TRBJ1-5, with TRBD1 as a possible D gene (5 bases). The V gene's germline CDR1 is MNHEY and CDR2 SMNVEV (reference sequence). The CDR3 loop spans 14 amino acids. The V gene lost 2 bases and the J gene lost 1 base, with 6 bases spanning the gap. The CDR3 reads CASSLRGSNQPQHF. The CDR3 DNA sequence: TGTGCCAGCAGTTTACGGGGGAGCAATCAGCCCCAGCATTTT.

The chain is built from TRBV9 and TRBJ1-4; weak D call: TRBD1 (5 bases). The V end lost 0 bases, the J end lost 8 bases, and 17 bases lay between the germline ends. This CDR3 region has 16 residues. Germline V lookup: CDR1 SGDLS, CDR2 YYNGEE. CDR3 coding DNA: TGTGCCAGCAGCGTAGGCGGCCCCGTGTGGGGGGAAAAACTGTTTTTT. This codes for CASSVGGPVWGEKLFF.